The text below deals with one TCR beta chain. Germline values: CDR1 KGHDR, CDR2 SFDVKD. CDR3 length: 15 amino acids. The junction had 7 bases not matched to a gene; V was cut back by 5 bases and J by 7 bases. Preparation of the TCRbeta library used unique molecular identifiers. TCRdb independently ran MiXCR on the PCR reads; one entry per CDR3 protein. The sample includes 500,000 or so distinct CDR3 sequences, around a third of them seen just once. The data were taken from a study of T-cell reconstitution after alpha-beta-depleted transplantation in children. This TCR derives from a human donor who donated a stem cell graft to a child with aplastic anemia. The chain employs TRBV24-1 and TRBJ2-2, with 9 bases identical to TRBD2. The sequencing used PBMCs from the stem cell graft donor, collected from the stem cell graft. CDR3 coding DNA: TGTGCCACCAGTGTCAGCGGGAGGAGTGGCGGGGAGCTGTTTTTT. As protein: CATSVSGRSGGELFF.